The 21 T cell receptor beta chains given below trace back to one sample, sequenced in a study of CD8+CD57+ T cells in acquired aplastic anemia. CDR3 and TCR beta VDJ profiling relied on a genomic DNA template. One entry per CDR3 protein results from TCRdb running MiXCR on the reads. The repertoire holds approximately 50,000 distinct CDR3 sequences, with around 73% as singletons. Sequenced input: sorted CD4+, CD8+, or CD8+CD57+ T cells (not recorded which) from PBMCs. The origin of the receptors is a human donor in good health, serving as a control.

The rearrangement uses TRBV10-3 and TRBJ2-1, with TRBD2 identical over 7 bases. The V gene end was trimmed by 7 bases and the J gene end by 6 bases; junction bases not matched to a gene: 6. The CDR3 is 13 amino acids. Germline CDR1 is ENHRY and CDR2 is SYGVKD. CDR3 nucleotides: TGTGCCATCACCGCGGGAGATGGCAATGAGCAGTTCTTC. Residues: CAITAGDGNEQFF.

V and J are TRBV7-9 and TRBJ1-1; D possibly corresponds to TRBD1 (5 bases). This CDR3 has 14 amino acids. V lost 5 bases, J lost 5 bases, and 15 bases lay in between. Germline values: CDR1 SEHNR, CDR2 FQNEAQ (reference sequence). This chain's CDR3 is CASSPWSQGTEAFF. CDR3 coding DNA: TGTGCCAGCAGCCCCTGGTCCCAGGGAACTGAAGCTTTCTTT.

In its sample, this clonotype was seen once. V is TRBV29-1 and J is TRBJ2-2; 8 bases align to TRBD1. Trimming cost V 4 bases and J 3 bases; bases outside gene matches: 10. The CDR3 extends over 16 amino acids. The germline V gene encodes CDR1 SQVTM and CDR2 ANQGSEA. The CDR3 here is CSVVGFDRGDTGELFF. The CDR3 nucleotides are TGCAGCGTTGTTGGTTTCGACAGGGGCGACACCGGGGAGCTGTTTTTT.

The chain joins TRBV2 to TRBJ1-2; D unresolved. The V gene's germline CDR1 is SNHLY and CDR2 FYNNEI. V was clipped by 1 base and J by 1 base, with 10 bases between them. The CDR3 covers 15 residues. Written as DNA, the CDR3 is TGTGCCAGCAGTGAAGGGAAGGGCCTTAACTATGGCTACACCTTC. This translates into CASSEGKGLNYGYTF.

The chain carries TRBV25-1 and TRBJ1-1; D is unclear. There are 15 residues in the CDR3. Trimming took off 5 bases at V and 2 bases at J, with 15 bases between the two ends. CDR1 is MGHDK and CDR2 is SYGVNS in the germline V gene. CDR3: CASSLNFFLNTEAFF. CDR3 nucleotide sequence: TGTGCCAGCAGTTTGAACTTTTTCCTAAACACTGAAGCTTTCTTT.

CDR3 amino acids: CASSPGRWDTEAFF. The CDR3 DNA follows: TGCGCCAGCAGCCCAGGACGGTGGGACACTGAAGCTTTCTTT. This chain links TRBV4-1 with TRBJ1-1; D remains unclear. V was clipped by 4 bases and J by 3 bases, with 12 bases between them. Germline V gene sequence: CDR1 MGHRA, CDR2 YSYEKL. CDR3 size: 14 residues.

The CDR3 region is CATSGGRNEQYF. The DNA for the CDR3 is TGTGCCACCAGTGGCGGGAGAAACGAGCAGTACTTC. The J gene is TRBJ2-7, the V gene TRBV24-1; 7 positions agree with TRBD2. The trim removed 5 bases at V and 5 bases at J, leaving 2 bases unmatched. Per germline, CDR1 KGHDR and CDR2 SFDVKD. The CDR3 totals 12 residues.

This chain uses TRBV7-9 with TRBJ1-1; D gene ambiguous. The length of the CDR3 is 12 residues. V was trimmed by 5 bases and J by 4 bases, leaving 8 bases between them. CDR1 is SEHNR, CDR2 FQNEAQ, per germline (reference sequence). In DNA, the CDR3 is TGTGCCAGCAGCCCAACAGCCACTGAAGCTTTCTTT. Protein: CASSPTATEAFF.

This clonotype has only one observation. The chain combines TRBV12-3 or TRBV12-4 with TRBJ1-4, with 9 bases matching TRBD1. Losses at the gene ends were 1 base for V and 5 bases for J; bases not matched to a gene: 2. The CDR3 length is 15 residues. This CDR3 is CASSLGTGVNEKLFF. Written as DNA, the CDR3 is TGTGCCAGCAGTTTAGGGACAGGGGTAAATGAAAAACTGTTTTTT.

This CDR3 is CASSVTVDYEQYF. The CDR3 region has the DNA TGTGCCAGCAGTGTGACAGTGGACTACGAGCAGTACTTC. The gene calls are TRBV2 and TRBJ2-7, with D tentatively TRBD1 (5 bases). Germline V lookup: CDR1 SNHLY, CDR2 FYNNEI. The CDR3 covers 13 residues. V shed 4 bases and J shed 3 bases, with 10 bases lying between them.

The V call is TRBV20-1, the J call TRBJ2-2; D may match TRBD1 or TRBD2 (6 bases each). This CDR3 comprises 14 residues. Deletions cut 3 bases from V and 6 bases from J, with 14 bases between. Looked up from germline, CDR1 is DFQATT and CDR2 is SNEGSKA (reference sequence). This CDR3 reads CSARPGGGPGELFF. The CDR3 nucleotides are TGCAGTGCTAGGCCAGGAGGGGGGCCCGGGGAGCTGTTTTTT.

This chain connects TRBV29-1 to TRBJ1-3; D is uncertain. V was cut by 2 bases and J by 1 base, with 0 bases left in between. This CDR3 comprises 11 residues. Germline loops: CDR1 SQVTM, CDR2 ANQGSEA. CDR3 loop: CSVESGNTIYF. CDR3 bases: TGCAGCGTTGAATCTGGAAACACCATATATTTT.

By sample fraction, this clonotype is medium-sized (0.01 to 0.1%). The J gene is TRBJ2-1, the V gene TRBV19, with D perhaps TRBD2 (6 bases). V shed 7 bases and J shed 4 bases, with 8 bases lying between them. Germline V lookup: CDR1 LNHDA, CDR2 SQIVND (reference sequence). CDR3 length: 12 amino acids. This CDR3 reads CASNSGYNEQFF. CDR3 sequence (DNA): TGTGCCAGTAATAGCGGATACAATGAGCAGTTCTTC.

The gene calls are TRBV19 and TRBJ1-2; 9 nucleotides agree with TRBD1. CDR3 length: 14 residues. Germline loops: CDR1 LNHDA, CDR2 SQIVND (reference sequence). The V gene end was trimmed by 4 bases and the J gene end by 6 bases; junction bases not matched to a gene: 6. The CDR3 nucleotides read TGTGCCAGTAGTAGAAAGGGGACAGGGAATGGCTACACCTTC. It translates to CASSRKGTGNGYTF.

J is TRBJ2-7 and V is TRBV10-3; D unclear. CDR1 is ENHRY and CDR2 is SYGVKD in the germline V gene. The CDR3 totals 12 residues. Trimming took 8 bases from V and 5 from J, leaving 13 bases between them. This CDR3 is CAISLAGDEQYF. The CDR3 coding sequence is TGTGCCATCTCTCTTGCCGGTGACGAGCAGTACTTC.

The chain employs TRBV24-1 and TRBJ2-5; 7 nucleotides match TRBD1. The CDR3 sequence is 15 residues long. Trimming at V came to 6 bases and at J to 7 bases, leaving 13 bases not matched to a gene. Germline V gene data show CDR1 as KGHDR and CDR2 as SFDVKD. CDR3 in amino acids: CATSRTGGGSGTQYF. The CDR3 coding sequence is TGTGCCACCAGTAGGACAGGAGGAGGCTCGGGGACCCAGTACTTC.

This chain uses TRBV19 with TRBJ2-7, with 9 bases matching TRBD1. Trimming at V came to 6 bases and at J to 5 bases, leaving 14 bases not matched to a gene. This CDR3 has 16 residues. Germline lookup yields CDR1 LNHDA and CDR2 SQIVND (reference sequence). Here the CDR3 reads CASSKGTGPLRHEQYF. In DNA, the CDR3 is TGTGCCAGTAGCAAGGGGACAGGGCCTCTTCGACACGAGCAGTACTTC.

The genes are TRBV25-1 and TRBJ1-1, with TRBD1 matching over 7 bases. Germline V CDR1 and CDR2: MGHDK, SYGVNS. The CDR3 runs to 14 residues. The trim removed 5 bases at V and 1 base at J, leaving 4 bases unmatched. In nucleotides, the CDR3 is TGTGCCAGCAGTACAGGACAGGAGAACACTGAAGCTTTCTTT. This sequence encodes CASSTGQENTEAFF.

The V gene is TRBV9, the J gene TRBJ2-3; TRBD2 matches 7 bases. The J segment lost 12 bases and the V segment lost 4 bases, leaving 5 bases of the junction unmatched. CDR1 is SGDLS, CDR2 YYNGEE, per germline. CDR3 length: 11 residues. DNA for the CDR3: TGTGCCAGCAGCAACCCGGGACTACAGTATTTT. It translates to CASSNPGLQYF. Supplemented by reference TRBV9 and TRBJ2-3, the full variable domain reads DSGVTQTPKHLITATGQRVTLRCSPRSGDLSVYWYQQSLDQGLQFLIQYYNGEERAKGNILERFSAQQFPDLHSELNLSSLELGDSALYFCASSNPGLQYFGPGTRLTVL.

V and J are TRBV29-1 and TRBJ2-7; 9 bases are shared with TRBD1. The CDR3 is 12 amino acids. Germline CDR1 reads SQVTM; CDR2 reads ANQGSEA. The J segment lost 6 bases and the V segment lost 7 bases, leaving 7 bases of the junction unmatched. CDR3 nucleotides: TGCAGCGCTGGGGACAGGGTCCTCGAGCAGTACTTC. This encodes CSAGDRVLEQYF.

The chain combines TRBV19 with TRBJ2-7; maybe TRBD1 (6 bases). Germline CDR1 and CDR2: LNHDA and SQIVND (reference sequence). The CDR3 length is 16 residues. Trimming pared 5 bases from V and 2 bases from J, leaving 19 bases between. CDR3 amino acids: CASSPRTASRAYEQYF. The CDR3 DNA follows: TGTGCCAGTAGTCCGAGGACAGCCTCTCGAGCCTACGAGCAGTACTTC.